This TCR beta chain appears in the sequencing data of a study of cytomegalovirus exposure and HLA in healthy donors. This clone was observed a few times. Its antigen is still unknown. 60 Vbeta and 13 Jbeta primers were used in PCR. TCRdb's copy holds only in-frame clones and misses some; the assay was immunoSEQ multiplex PCR. This table holds over 150,000 clones, roughly 80% found once. CDR1 is SGDLS and CDR2 is YYNGEE in the germline V gene. This CDR3 has 16 amino acids. Trimming stripped 0 bases from V and 2 bases from J, with 11 bases between. Whole-study findings and limits: Presence/absence analysis assumed near-uniform sequencing depth across donors. A later analysis linked a missense DCLRE1C variant to TCR beta V- and J-gene trimming.

Unrecorded immune exposure was likely among donors, who were nominally healthy when sampled. Sequenced: PBMCs. The genes are TRBV9 and TRBJ2-2; tentative D call: TRBD2 (6 bases). This TCR was sampled from a man aged 30 to 45 in good health and CMV-seropositive. CDR3 nucleotides: TGTGCCAGCAGCGTAGAGTGGGGGGTTAACACCGGGGAGCTGTTTTTT. This encodes CASSVEWGVNTGELFF.